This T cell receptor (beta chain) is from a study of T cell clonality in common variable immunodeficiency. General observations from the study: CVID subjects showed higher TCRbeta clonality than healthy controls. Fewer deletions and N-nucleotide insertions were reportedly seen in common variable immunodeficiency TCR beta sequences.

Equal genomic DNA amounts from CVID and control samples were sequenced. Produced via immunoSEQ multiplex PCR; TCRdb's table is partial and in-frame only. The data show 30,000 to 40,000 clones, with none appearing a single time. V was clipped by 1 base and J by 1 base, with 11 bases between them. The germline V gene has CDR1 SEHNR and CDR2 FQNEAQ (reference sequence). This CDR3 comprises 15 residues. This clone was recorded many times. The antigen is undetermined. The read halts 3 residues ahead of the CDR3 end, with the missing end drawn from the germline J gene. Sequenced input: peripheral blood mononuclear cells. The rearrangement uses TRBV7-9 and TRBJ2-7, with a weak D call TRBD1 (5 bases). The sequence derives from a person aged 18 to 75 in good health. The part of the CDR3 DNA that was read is TGTGCCAGCAGCTTAGTAAGGGGCCCATCCTACGAG. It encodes CASSLVRGPSYE. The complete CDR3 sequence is CASSLVRGPSYEQYF. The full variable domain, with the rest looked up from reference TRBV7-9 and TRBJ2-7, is DTGVSQNPRHKITKRGQNVTFRCDPISEHNRLYWYRQTLGQGPEFLTYFQNEAQLEKSRLLSDRFSAERPKGSFSTLEIQRTEQGDSAMYLCASSLVRGPSYEQYFGPGTRLTVT.